The TCR beta chain described here comes from a study of PD-L1 blockade in urothelial cancer. The J segment lost 4 bases and the V segment lost 2 bases, leaving 1 base of the junction unmatched. Germline values: CDR1 KGHSH, CDR2 LQKENI. The CDR3 loop spans 14 amino acids. Time point meaning: pretreatment peripheral blood. Sequencing was performed with immunoSEQ multiplex PCR; in TCRdb, only in-frame clones are kept and a portion is missing. The table has nearly 35,000 clones, over 70% seen once; the top ten hold around 16%. This sample comprised PBMCs, obtained around atezolizumab (anti-PD-L1) treatment. The TCR comes from a man aged 55-75 years with urothelial cancer. The chain links TRBV18 to TRBJ2-5; 10 bases line up with TRBD1. The CDR3 is CASSPDRGRETQYF. The CDR3 DNA reads TGTGCCAGCTCACCAGACAGGGGGCGAGAGACCCAGTACTTC.